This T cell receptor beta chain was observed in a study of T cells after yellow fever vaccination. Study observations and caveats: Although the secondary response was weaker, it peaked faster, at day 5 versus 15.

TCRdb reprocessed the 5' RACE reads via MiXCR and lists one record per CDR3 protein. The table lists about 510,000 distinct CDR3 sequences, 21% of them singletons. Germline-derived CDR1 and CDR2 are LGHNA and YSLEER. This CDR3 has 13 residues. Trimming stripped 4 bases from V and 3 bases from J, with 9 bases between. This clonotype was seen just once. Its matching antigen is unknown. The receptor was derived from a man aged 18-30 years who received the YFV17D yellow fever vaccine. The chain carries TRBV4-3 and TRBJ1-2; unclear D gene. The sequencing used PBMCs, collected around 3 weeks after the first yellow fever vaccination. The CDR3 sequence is CASSRQRDYGYTF. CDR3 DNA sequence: TGCGCCAGCAGCCGTCAGCGGGACTATGGCTACACCTTC.